This record looks at one T cell receptor beta chain sequence and its context. No antigen is known for it. 13 Jbeta primers and 60 Vbeta primers were used for the PCR. The method was immunoSEQ multiplex PCR; TCRdb's version includes in-frame clones alone and lacks a portion of them. The table shows 150,000 or so clones, with 65% to 85% occurring only once. This specimen belongs to a study of cytomegalovirus exposure and HLA in healthy donors. Study-wide results and limits: The authors later linked a missense DCLRE1C variant to TCR beta V- and J-gene trimming. A highly shared variant cluster was judged a likely technical artifact.

This receptor was obtained from a man aged 45-60 years in good health and CMV-seronegative. Sequenced: PBMCs.

The CDR3 region is CASSSTGQHNQPQHF. The CDR3 region has the DNA TGTGCCAGCAGCTCAACGGGACAACACAATCAGCCCCAGCATTTT. This chain joins TRBV7-9 and TRBJ1-5; tentative D call: TRBD1 (6 bases). Germline V CDR1 and CDR2: SEHNR, FQNEAQ (reference sequence). The CDR3 is made up of 15 amino acids. V was trimmed by 4 bases and J by 3 bases, leaving 13 bases between them.